The next 15 T cell receptor beta chains were all read from a single sample in a study of long-term antiretroviral therapy in people with HIV. immunoSEQ v3.0 was run at survey level. Generated by immunoSEQ multiplex PCR, the TCRdb table keeps only in-frame clones and is missing some. This sample has about 16,000 clones, with around 75% found just once. The sequences come from unsorted PBMCs, collected 1.5 years before starting antiretroviral therapy. These receptors originate from a woman aged 45-65 years with HIV.

This sequence joins TRBV9 and TRBJ1-2; 7 nucleotides match TRBD1. J was trimmed by 4 bases and V by 4 bases; bases with no gene match: 16. Germline CDR1 and CDR2: SGDLS and YYNGEE. CDR3 length equals 17 residues. The DNA of the CDR3 is TGTGCCAGCAGCCCTCGACAGGGAGGTACAACTAGCTATGGCTACACCTTC. Its translation: CASSPRQGGTTSYGYTF.

This chain links TRBV6-5 with TRBJ1-6, with 8 bases fitting TRBD1. Trimming took 2 bases from V and 8 from J; bases not matched to a gene: 5. There are 15 residues in the CDR3. CDR1 is MNHEY, CDR2 SVGAGI, per germline. The CDR3 loop reads CASSYTTGEDSPLHF. In DNA form, the CDR3 reads TGTGCCAGCAGTTACACGACAGGGGAAGATTCACCCCTCCACTTT.

The rearrangement links TRBV6-1 to TRBJ2-7; tentative D call: TRBD2 (5 bases). The CDR3 is 13 amino acids. Trimming stripped 2 bases from V and 4 bases from J, with 9 bases between. The germline V gene has CDR1 MNHNS and CDR2 SASEGT. In DNA, the CDR3 is TGTGCCAGCAGTGAACGGGGAGATTACGAGCAGTACGTC. Encoded protein: CASSERGDYEQYV.

The chain links TRBV9 to TRBJ1-3; TRBD1 aligns across 7 bases. The ends lost 4 bases at V and 2 bases at J; junction bases unmatched: 6. The germline gives CDR1 SGDLS, CDR2 YYNGEE. This CDR3 comprises 15 residues. The CDR3 here is CASSPPQGAGNTIYF. DNA of the CDR3: TGTGCCAGCAGCCCCCCGCAGGGGGCTGGAAACACCATATATTTT.

The chain's CDR3 is CASSKWDSPYEQYV. DNA for the CDR3: TGTGCCAGCAGCAAATGGGACAGTCCCTACGAGCAGTACGTC. This chain joins TRBV21-1 and TRBJ2-7; the D segment call TRBD1 is taken from the table without a DNA check. TRBV21-1 represents a pseudogene. The CDR3 runs 14 residues.

This clone appeared once. This rearrangement joins TRBV27 to TRBJ1-5; 9 bases are shared with TRBD1. The CDR3 contains 16 residues. The V gene end was trimmed by 3 bases and the J gene end by 5 bases; junction bases not matched to a gene: 8. Germline V CDR1 and CDR2: MNHEY, SMNVEV (reference sequence). As DNA, the CDR3 is TGTGCCAGCAGTTTCACAGGGGGCTCGGGGCATCAGCCCCAGCATTTT. Translation: CASSFTGGSGHQPQHF.

The rearrangement joins TRBV5-6 to TRBJ1-1; D gene ambiguous. Germline CDR1 reads SGHDT; CDR2 reads YYEEEE. This CDR3 comprises 13 residues. Trimming took 6 bases from V and 1 from J, leaving 10 bases between them. The CDR3 loop is CASTSGRNTEAFF. The CDR3, as DNA: TGTGCCAGCACCTCAGGTCGGAACACTGAAGCTTTCTTT.

This clone was found once. This rearrangement joins TRBV5-5 to TRBJ1-6, with TRBD1 matching 7 bases. Germline V gene lookup returns CDR1 SGHKS and CDR2 YYEKEE (reference sequence). The CDR3 is made up of 15 amino acids. The trim removed 4 bases at V and 7 bases at J, leaving 8 bases unmatched. Here the CDR3 DNA reads TGTGCCAGCAGCCTGGGACAGACCGAGAATTCACCCCTCCACTTT. It codes for CASSLGQTENSPLHF.

The J gene is TRBJ2-3, the V gene TRBV20-1; D call uncertain. This CDR3 region has 11 residues. V was pared by 3 bases and J by 2 bases, with 3 bases between. The germline V gene encodes CDR1 DFQATT and CDR2 SNEGSKA (reference sequence). The CDR3 DNA follows: TGCAGTGCTAGCGCCACAGATACGCAGTATTTT. Protein: CSASATDTQYF.

This chain links TRBV4-1 with TRBJ1-2; D is perhaps TRBD1 (5 bases). Germline-derived CDR1 and CDR2 are MGHRA and YSYEKL. Trimming stripped 0 bases from V and 6 bases from J, with 11 bases between. CDR3 length: 14 amino acids. CDR3: CASSQDQLGDGYTF. In DNA, the CDR3 is TGCGCCAGCAGCCAAGATCAGTTAGGGGATGGCTACACCTTC.

The chain links TRBV21-1 to TRBJ1-2; the table's D call, TRBD1, was not checked against the DNA. TRBV21-1 has pseudogene status. This CDR3 is 9 amino acids long. The CDR3 region is CAEGDGYTF. The DNA for the CDR3 is TGTGCCGAGGGGGACGGCTACACCTTC.

This clone showed up just once. The genes are TRBV11-3 and TRBJ2-7; D ambiguous. From germline, CDR1 is SGHNT and CDR2 YENEEA. The CDR3 length is 15 residues. Between the trimmed V and J ends, which lost 2 bases and 6 bases, there was a span of 17 bases. For the CDR3, the DNA is TGTGCCAGCAGCTTATTGAGCTCGGGTACCGGCGAGCAGTACTTC. Translating it yields CASSLLSSGTGEQYF.

This clone was recorded a few times. The chain employs TRBV27 and TRBJ1-2; possible D gene TRBD1, 6 bases. Germline V CDR1 and CDR2: MNHEY, SMNVEV (reference sequence). Between the trimmed V and J ends, which lost 5 bases and 4 bases, there was a span of 17 bases. This CDR3 has 15 amino acids. The chain's CDR3 is CASSPIPGTPYGYTF. CDR3 sequence (DNA): TGTGCCAGCAGTCCTATACCCGGGACACCCTATGGCTACACCTTC.

The CDR3: CASSVDAGRPGYTF. In DNA form, the CDR3 reads TGTGCCAGCAGCGTAGATGCAGGGAGGCCAGGCTACACCTTC. This chain links TRBV9 with TRBJ1-2; D is possibly TRBD1 (5 bases). The CDR3 runs 14 residues. Germline V gene lookup returns CDR1 SGDLS and CDR2 YYNGEE. V gave up 0 bases and J gave up 8 bases, with 14 bases separating them.

A single count supports this clone. The rearrangement links TRBV12-5 to TRBJ1-6; weak D call: TRBD1 (5 bases). Germline lookup yields CDR1 LGHNT and CDR2 FRNRAP. Trimming took off 0 bases at V and 0 bases at J, with 12 bases between the two ends. The CDR3 is made up of 18 amino acids. The CDR3 nucleotides read TGTGCTAGTGGTTTGGTATTGGGGGATGCCTCCTATAATTCACCCCTCCACTTT. Its protein product is CASGLVLGDASYNSPLHF.